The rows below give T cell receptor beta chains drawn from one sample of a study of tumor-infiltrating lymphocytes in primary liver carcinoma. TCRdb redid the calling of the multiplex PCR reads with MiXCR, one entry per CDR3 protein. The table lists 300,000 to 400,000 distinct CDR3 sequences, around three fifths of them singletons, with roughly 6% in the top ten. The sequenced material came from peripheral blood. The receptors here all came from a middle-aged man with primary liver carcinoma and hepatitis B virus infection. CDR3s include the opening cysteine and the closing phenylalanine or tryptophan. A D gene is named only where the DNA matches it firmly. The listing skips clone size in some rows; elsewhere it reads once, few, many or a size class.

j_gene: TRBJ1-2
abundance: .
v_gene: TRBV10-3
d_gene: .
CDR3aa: CALSAGVGNYGCTF
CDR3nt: .

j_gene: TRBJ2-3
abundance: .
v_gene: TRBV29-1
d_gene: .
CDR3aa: CSVEDRGWGTDMQYF
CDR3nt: TGCAGCGTTGAAGATCGGGGGTGGGGCACAGATATGCAGTATTTT

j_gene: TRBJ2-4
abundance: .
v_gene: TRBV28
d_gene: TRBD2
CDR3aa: CASSLGGDAKNIQYF
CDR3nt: TGTGCCAGCAGTTTAGGGGGGGATGCCAAAAACATTCAGTACTTC

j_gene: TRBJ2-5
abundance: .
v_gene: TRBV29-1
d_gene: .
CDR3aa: CSVESETRYF
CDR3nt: TGCAGCGTTGAATCAGAGACCCGGTACTTT

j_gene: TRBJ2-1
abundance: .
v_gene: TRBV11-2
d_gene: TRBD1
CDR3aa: CASSLVLGDRDYNEQFF
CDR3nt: TGTGCCAGCAGCTTAGTTTTGGGGGACAGGGATTACAATGAGCAGTTCTTC

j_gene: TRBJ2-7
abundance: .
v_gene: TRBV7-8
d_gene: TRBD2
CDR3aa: CASSLGMVNSGRKAQYF
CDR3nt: TGTGCCAGCAGCTTGGGAATGGTGAATAGCGGGAGGAAAGCGCAGTACTTC

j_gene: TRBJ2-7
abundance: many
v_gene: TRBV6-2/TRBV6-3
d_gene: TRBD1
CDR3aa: CASAYLRDRVDEQYF
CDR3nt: TGTGCCAGCGCTTACCTCCGGGACAGGGTCGACGAGCAGTACTTC

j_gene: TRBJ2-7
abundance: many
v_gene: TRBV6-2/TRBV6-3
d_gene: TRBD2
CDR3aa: CATREAGGEQYF
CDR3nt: TGTGCCACTCGGGAGGCGGGAGGCGAGCAGTACTTC

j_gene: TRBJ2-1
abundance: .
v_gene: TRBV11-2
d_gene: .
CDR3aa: CASSLGGLSSEQFF
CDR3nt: TGTGCCAGCAGCTTAGGGGGACTCAGCAGTGAACAGTTCTTC

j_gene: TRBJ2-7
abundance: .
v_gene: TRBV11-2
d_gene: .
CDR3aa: CASSLGRDANYEQYF
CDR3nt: TGTGCCAGCAGCTTAGGACGGGACGCTAACTACGAACAGTACTTC

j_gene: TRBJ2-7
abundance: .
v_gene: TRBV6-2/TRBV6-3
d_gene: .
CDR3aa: CASSYPQRRLTYEQYF
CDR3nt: TGTGCCAGCAGTTACCCCCAAAGGCGGCTAACCTACGAGCAGTACTTC

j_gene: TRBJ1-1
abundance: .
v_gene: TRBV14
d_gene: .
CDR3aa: CASSVGVMNTEAFF
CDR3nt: TGTGCCAGCAGCGTCGGCGTAATGAACACTGAAGCTTTCTTT

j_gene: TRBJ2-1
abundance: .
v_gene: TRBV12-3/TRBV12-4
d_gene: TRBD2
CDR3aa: CASFGRGDYNEQFF
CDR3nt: TGTGCCAGCTTTGGACGGGGGGACTACAATGAGCAGTTCTTC

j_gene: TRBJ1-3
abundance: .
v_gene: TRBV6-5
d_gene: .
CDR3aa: CASSYSNRTGNTIYF
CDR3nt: TGTGCCAGCAGTTACTCTAACAGGACTGGAAACACCATATATTTT

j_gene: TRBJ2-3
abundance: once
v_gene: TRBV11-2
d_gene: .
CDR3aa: CASCLDSRLADTLYF
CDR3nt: TGTGCCAGCTGCTTAGATAGCAGGTTAGCCGATACGCTGTATTTT

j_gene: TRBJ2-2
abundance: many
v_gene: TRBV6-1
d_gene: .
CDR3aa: CASMRALGVTGELFF
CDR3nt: TGTGCCAGCATGAGGGCCTTGGGTGTCACCGGGGAGCTGTTTTTT

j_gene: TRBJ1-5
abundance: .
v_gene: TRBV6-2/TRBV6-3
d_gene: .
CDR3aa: CASNCTGTYSNQPQHF
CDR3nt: TGTGCCAGCAATTGTACAGGAACTTATAGCAATCAGCCCCAGCATTTT

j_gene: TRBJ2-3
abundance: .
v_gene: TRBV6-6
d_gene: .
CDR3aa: CASSVSGTGAGTQYF
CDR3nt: TGTGCCAGCAGTGTTAGCGGCACCGGTGCGGGTACGCAGTATTTT

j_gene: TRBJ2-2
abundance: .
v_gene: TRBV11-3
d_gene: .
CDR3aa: CISSSNPTGELFF
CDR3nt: TGTATCAGCAGCTCGAATCCGACCGGGGAGCTGTTTTTT

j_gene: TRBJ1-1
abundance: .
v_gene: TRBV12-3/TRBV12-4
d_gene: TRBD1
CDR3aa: CVSSFWYRGSEAFF
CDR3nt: TGTGTCAGCAGCTTCTGGTACAGGGGCTCTGAAGCTTTCTTT

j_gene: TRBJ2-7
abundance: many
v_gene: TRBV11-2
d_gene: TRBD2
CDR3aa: CASSLLAGVYEQYF
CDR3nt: TGTGCCAGCAGCTTGCTAGCGGGAGTTTACGAGCAGTACTTC

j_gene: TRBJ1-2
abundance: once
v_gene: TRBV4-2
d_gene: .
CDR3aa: CASSQGHETNYGYTF
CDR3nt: TGTGCCAGCAGCCAAGGACATGAAACTAACTATGGTTACACCTTC

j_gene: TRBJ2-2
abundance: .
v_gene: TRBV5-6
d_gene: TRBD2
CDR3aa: CVSSLAGREAGKLFF
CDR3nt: TGTGTCAGCAGCCTGGCTGGGCGGGAGGCCGGGAAGCTGTTTTTT

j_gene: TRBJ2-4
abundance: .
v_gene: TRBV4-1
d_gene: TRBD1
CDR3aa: CASSQAPARGLEAKNTQYF
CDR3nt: TGCGCCAGCAGCCAAGCGCCGGCCAGGGGGCTTGAGGCCAAAAACACTCAGTACTTC

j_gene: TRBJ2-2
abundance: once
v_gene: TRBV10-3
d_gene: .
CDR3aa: CAIQWDRDTGELFF
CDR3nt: TGTGCCATCCAGTGGGACCGCGACACCGGGGAGCTGTTTTTT

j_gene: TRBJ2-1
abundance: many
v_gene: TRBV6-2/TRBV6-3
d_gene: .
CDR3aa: CASRHITGGTKYNEQFF
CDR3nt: TGTGCCAGCAGACATATAACAGGAGGGACAAAGTACAATGAGCAGTTCTTC

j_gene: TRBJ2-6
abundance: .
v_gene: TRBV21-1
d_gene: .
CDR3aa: CASSKAMGGSGANVLTF
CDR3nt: TGTGCCAGCAGCAAAGCAATGGGGGGGTCTGGGGCCAACGTCCTGACTTTC

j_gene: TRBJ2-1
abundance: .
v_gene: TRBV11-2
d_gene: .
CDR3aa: CASGLDRGNKQFF
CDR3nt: TGTGCCAGCGGCTTAGATCGAGGCAATAAGCAGTTCTTC

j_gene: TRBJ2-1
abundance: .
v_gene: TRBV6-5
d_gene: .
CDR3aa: CASSYSRSGNEQFF
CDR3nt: TGTGCCAGCAGTTACTCAAGGTCCGGCAATGAGCAGTTCTTC

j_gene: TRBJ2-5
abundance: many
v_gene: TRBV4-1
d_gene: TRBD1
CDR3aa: CASSQGGSGQGASETQYF
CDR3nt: TGCGCCAGCAGCCAAGGAGGTAGCGGACAGGGGGCATCGGAGACCCAGTACTTC

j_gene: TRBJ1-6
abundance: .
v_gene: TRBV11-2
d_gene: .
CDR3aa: CASSSTHRDRSPLHF
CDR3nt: TGTGCCAGCAGCTCCACACACAGGGACCGGTCACCCCTCCACTTT